This entry lists 25 T cell receptor beta chains sequenced from one sample in a study of response to subunit inactivated influenza vaccine. TCRdb redid the calling of the RT-PCR reads with MiXCR, one entry per CDR3 protein. Among almost 250,000 distinct CDR3 sequences listed, about 12% were seen once. The sequencing here drew on non-naive T cells sorted from PBMCs, taken around two weeks before vaccination. The receptors were gathered from a man aged 50-60 years who received an inactivated influenza vaccine.

This sequence joins TRBV6-2 or TRBV6-3 and TRBJ1-2, with TRBD1 matching over 8 bases. The CDR3 contains 12 residues. Germline CDR1 is MNHEY and CDR2 is SVGEGT. Trimming removed 7 bases from V and 8 bases from J; junction bases left unmatched: 6. CDR3 sequence (DNA): TGTGCCAGCACCGGACAGGGAGGAGGCTACACCTTC. The encoded protein is CASTGQGGGYTF.

Only a few counts were recorded for this clonotype. This sequence joins TRBV4-3 and TRBJ1-5; unclear D gene. V lost 0 bases and J lost 6, with 12 bases in between. Germline CDR1 is LGHNA and CDR2 is YSLEER. The CDR3 loop spans 15 amino acids. The DNA for the CDR3 is TGCGCCAGCAGCCAAGATAATACCCGTGGTCAGCCCCAGCATTTT. Its translation is CASSQDNTRGQPQHF.

The rearrangement uses TRBV5-1 and TRBJ2-7, with a possible D match to TRBD1 (6 bases). V was clipped by 3 bases and J by 2 bases, with 15 bases between them. CDR1 and CDR2 from the germline V gene are SGHRS and YFSETQ. This CDR3 has 15 amino acids. This CDR3 reads CASSSIPGDTYEQYF. The CDR3 DNA is TGCGCCAGCAGCTCAATACCCGGGGACACCTACGAGCAGTACTTC.

This clonotype was detected ten times or more. J is TRBJ2-3 and V is TRBV29-1; weak D call: TRBD2 (6 bases). Trimming removed 4 bases from V and 0 bases from J, with 17 bases in between. From germline, CDR1 is SQVTM and CDR2 ANQGSEA. CDR3 length equals 16 residues. CDR3 in amino acids: CSVVSSVLGSTDTQYF. CDR3 sequence (DNA): TGCAGCGTTGTATCTAGCGTCTTGGGTAGCACAGATACGCAGTATTTT.

This clonotype was detected a few times. The V and J genes are TRBV18 and TRBJ1-5; a possible D gene is TRBD1 (5 bases). The CDR3 consists of 13 residues. Between the trimmed V and J ends, which lost 4 bases and 3 bases, there was a span of 7 bases. Germline V lookup: CDR1 KGHSH, CDR2 LQKENI. CDR3 nucleotides: TGTGCCAGCTCACAGGACATCAATCAGCCCCAGCATTTT. This encodes CASSQDINQPQHF.

This clonotype came up many times. The V call is TRBV7-2, the J call TRBJ2-5, with D tentatively TRBD2 (7 bases). The CDR3 sequence is 17 residues long. The germline V and J ends were trimmed by 2 bases and 4 bases, with 20 bases remaining between them. Per the germline V gene, CDR1 is SGHTA and CDR2 is FQGNSA. The CDR3 nucleotides read TGTGCCAGCAGCTTATGGGCGGTGGGGGGGCTGGGAGAGACCCAGTACTTC. This sequence encodes CASSLWAVGGLGETQYF. Full variable domain (missing parts from reference TRBV7-2 and TRBJ2-5): GAGVSQSPSNKVTEKGKDVELRCDPISGHTALYWYRQSLGQGLEFLIYFQGNSAPDKSGLPSDRFSAERTGGSVSTLTIQRTQQEDSAVYLCASSLWAVGGLGETQYFGPGTRLLVL.

The chain recombines TRBV14 with TRBJ1-1; the D is unclear. Germline-derived CDR1 and CDR2 are SGHDN and FVKESK. With 6 bases removed from V and 9 bases from J, the gap between germline ends came to 11 bases. This CDR3 has 11 amino acids. CDR3 protein: CASRGIAQAFF. In nucleotides, the CDR3 is TGTGCCAGCAGAGGAATCGCCCAAGCTTTCTTT.

The table lists this clonotype with many counts. The J gene is TRBJ1-6, the V gene TRBV12-3 or TRBV12-4; the D is unclear. Trimming took off 6 bases at V and 16 bases at J, with 22 bases between the two ends. This CDR3 region has 14 residues. The CDR3 loop reads CASSALLGRPLLHF. The CDR3, as DNA: TGTGCCAGCAGCGCCCTCCTCGGCCGTCCTCTACTCCACTTT.

This clonotype was counted many times. This chain connects TRBV5-1 to TRBJ2-1, with 12 bases identical to TRBD1. Looked up from germline, CDR1 is SGHRS and CDR2 is YFSETQ. The length of the CDR3 is 14 residues. J was trimmed by 5 bases and V by 7 bases; bases with no gene match: 4. The CDR3 DNA reads as TGCGCCAGCCGGGGGACAGGGGGCCACAATGAGCAGTTCTTC. This translates into CASRGTGGHNEQFF.

The chain joins TRBV12-3 or TRBV12-4 to TRBJ2-5; a possible D gene is TRBD1 (5 bases). V gave up 6 bases and J gave up 5 bases, with 19 bases separating them. This CDR3 spans 15 amino acids. For the CDR3, the DNA is TGTGCCAGCAGCCCACAGGACCTACGATGGGAGACCCAGTACTTC. Translating gives CASSPQDLRWETQYF.

This clonotype was seen at least ten times. The chain uses TRBV3-1 and TRBJ2-7; 7 nucleotides align to TRBD1. The V gene end was trimmed by 1 base and the J gene end by 1 base; junction bases not matched to a gene: 4. Germline V gene data show CDR1 as LGHDT and CDR2 as YNNKEL (reference sequence). The CDR3 contains 15 residues. CDR3 residues: CASSQARGRSYEQYF. As DNA, the CDR3 is TGTGCCAGCAGCCAAGCTAGGGGGCGATCCTACGAGCAGTACTTC.

This chain links TRBV11-2 with TRBJ1-1; D is possibly TRBD1 (6 bases). The V gene lost 0 bases and the J gene lost 11 bases, with 10 bases spanning the gap. The CDR3 has 12 amino acids. The germline V gene has CDR1 SGHAT and CDR2 FQNNGV. In nucleotides, the CDR3 is TGTGCCAGCAGCTTAGAGCGGGGGCACGCTTTCTTT. The encoded protein is CASSLERGHAFF.

Many counts were recorded for this clonotype. This chain links TRBV11-2 with TRBJ2-7; 8 nucleotides match TRBD1. Trimming removed 0 bases from V and 5 bases from J; junction bases left unmatched: 6. Germline CDR1 is SGHAT and CDR2 is FQNNGV. This CDR3 has 15 residues. The CDR3 DNA sequence: TGTGCCAGCAGCTTAGATCAGGCAGGGGGCCACGAGCAGTACTTC. This encodes CASSLDQAGGHEQYF.

V usage is TRBV7-9 and J usage is TRBJ2-5; D call uncertain. V gave up 6 bases and J gave up 5 bases, with 13 bases separating them. This CDR3 region has 13 residues. CDR1 and CDR2 (germline): SEHNR, FQNEAQ (reference sequence). Written as DNA, the CDR3 is TGTGCCAGCAGAGGAGACTCTTGGGAGACCCAGTACTTC. Protein sequence: CASRGDSWETQYF. Based on the CDR3 plus reference TRBV7-9 and TRBJ2-5, the full variable domain is DTGVSQNPRHKITKRGQNVTFRCDPISEHNRLYWYRQTLGQGPEFLTYFQNEAQLEKSRLLSDRFSAERPKGSFSTLEIQRTEQGDSAMYLCASRGDSWETQYFGPGTRLLVL.

This clonotype was observed a handful of times. The V gene is TRBV20-1, the J gene TRBJ1-4; 9 bases are shared with TRBD1. After removal of 4 bases from V and 3 bases from J, the junction contained 6 bases not matched to a gene. The CDR3 contains 15 residues. CDR1 and CDR2 from the germline V gene are DFQATT and SNEGSKA (reference sequence). In DNA, the CDR3 is TGCAGTGCTACCGGACAGGGGTCGTCTAATGAAAAACTGTTTTTT. Amino acids: CSATGQGSSNEKLFF.

This clonotype was detected only a few times. This chain links TRBV7-8 with TRBJ2-7; D not resolved. The V gene lost 2 bases and the J gene lost 3 bases, with 8 bases spanning the gap. Germline values: CDR1 SGHVS, CDR2 FQNEAQ. This CDR3 is 13 amino acids long. This CDR3 is CASSLRNSYEQYF. CDR3 bases: TGTGCCAGCAGCTTACGAAACAGCTACGAGCAGTACTTC.

This clonotype showed up many times. The chain has TRBV6-2 or TRBV6-3 and TRBJ2-7, with TRBD1 identical over 7 bases. V was pared by 5 bases and J by 0 bases, with 7 bases of the junction left unmatched. CDR1 MNHEY and CDR2 SVGEGT come from the germline V gene. This CDR3 is built from 15 residues. CDR3 sequence: CASSPRDRSSYEQYF. CDR3 coding DNA: TGTGCCAGCAGTCCCCGGGACAGATCCTCCTACGAGCAGTACTTC.

This chain joins TRBV5-1 and TRBJ2-1; 7 bases agree with TRBD2. The CDR3 length is 17 residues. The trim removed 0 bases at V and 4 bases at J, leaving 10 bases unmatched. Germline V CDR1 and CDR2: SGHRS, YFSETQ. The CDR3 region has the DNA TGCGCCAGCAGCTTGGGATGGGCGAGCGGGACTTACAATGAGCAGTTCTTC. Amino acid sequence: CASSLGWASGTYNEQFF.

This clonotype was observed many times. The chain carries TRBV6-2 or TRBV6-3 and TRBJ2-3; 7 nucleotides agree with TRBD1. This CDR3 comprises 16 residues. Germline V gene lookup returns CDR1 MNHEY and CDR2 SVGEGT. The J segment lost 2 bases and the V segment lost 5 bases, leaving 10 bases of the junction unmatched. CDR3 loop: CASSRPGQRLTDTQYF. In nucleotides, the CDR3 is TGTGCCAGCAGTCGACCGGGACAGCGACTCACAGATACGCAGTATTTT.

This clonotype was detected only a few times. V gene TRBV4-3 combines with J gene TRBJ2-5, with TRBD2 as a possible D gene (5 bases). The CDR3 has 15 amino acids. CDR1 and CDR2 (germline): LGHNA, YSLEER. V dropped 1 base and J dropped 1 base, with 10 bases sitting between them. The CDR3 coding sequence is TGCGCCAGCAGCCAAGGCCCGGGGTTCCAAGAGACCCAGTACTTC. Amino acid sequence: CASSQGPGFQETQYF.

The chain couples TRBV5-1 to TRBJ1-2, with D possibly matching TRBD1 (5 bases). The CDR3 length is 13 residues. CDR1 is SGHRS, CDR2 YFSETQ, per germline. Trimming shortened V by 2 bases and J by 6 bases, and 11 bases separated the two germline ends. The CDR3 protein is CASSFGGENGYTF. The CDR3 nucleotides read TGCGCCAGCAGCTTCGGGGGTGAAAATGGCTACACCTTC.

This clonotype appeared once. The chain recombines TRBV5-1 with TRBJ1-5; D is possibly TRBD1 (6 bases). This CDR3 comprises 14 residues. The V gene's germline CDR1 is SGHRS and CDR2 YFSETQ. V lost 1 base and J 5 bases, leaving 10 bases between the germline ends. The CDR3 sequence is CASSLLPGDQPQHF. In DNA, the CDR3 is TGCGCCAGCAGCTTGTTGCCAGGGGATCAGCCCCAGCATTTT.

V usage is TRBV29-1 and J usage is TRBJ1-3; possibly TRBD1 for D (5 bases). Per germline, CDR1 SQVTM and CDR2 ANQGSEA. The V and J ends lost 7 bases and 0 bases respectively, with 13 bases between them. The CDR3 runs 14 residues. The CDR3 nucleotides read TGCAGCGCCGATGGGGGTCTCTCTGGAAACACCATATATTTT. Translated, it gives CSADGGLSGNTIYF.

This clonotype was seen a handful of times. The J gene is TRBJ2-7, the V gene TRBV20-1, with D possibly TRBD1 on 7 matching bases. In germline, CDR1 is DFQATT, CDR2 SNEGSKA (reference sequence). This CDR3 contains 16 residues. The V end was cut by 6 bases, the J end by 4 bases, with 25 bases between. CDR3 nucleotides: TGCAGTGCGCCAAACCCAGGGGGAGGCCGGAGGTACGAGCAGTACTTC. This translates into CSAPNPGGGRRYEQYF.

CDR3: CASSAAGGLDEKLFF. For the CDR3, the DNA is TGTGCCAGCTCTGCCGCGGGGGGGTTGGATGAAAAACTGTTTTTT. This chain links TRBV9 with TRBJ1-4; D may be TRBD1 (5 bases). This CDR3 spans 15 amino acids. V was clipped by 7 bases and J by 6 bases, with 19 bases between them. Germline V CDR1 and CDR2: SGDLS, YYNGEE.